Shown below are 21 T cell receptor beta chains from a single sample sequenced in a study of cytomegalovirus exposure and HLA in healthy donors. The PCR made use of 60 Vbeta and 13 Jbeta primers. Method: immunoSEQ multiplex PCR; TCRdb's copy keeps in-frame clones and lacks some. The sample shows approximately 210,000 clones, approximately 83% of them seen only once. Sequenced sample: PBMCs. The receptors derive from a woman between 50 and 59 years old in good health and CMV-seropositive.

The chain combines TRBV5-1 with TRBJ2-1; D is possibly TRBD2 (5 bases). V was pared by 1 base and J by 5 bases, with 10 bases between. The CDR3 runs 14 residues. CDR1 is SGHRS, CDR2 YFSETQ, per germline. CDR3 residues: CASSLRLADNEQFF. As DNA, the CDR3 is TGCGCCAGCAGCTTGCGGCTAGCCGACAATGAGCAGTTCTTC. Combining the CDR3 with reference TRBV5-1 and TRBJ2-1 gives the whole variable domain KAGVTQTPRYLIKTRGQQVTLSCSPISGHRSVSWYQQTPGQGLQFLFEYFSETQRNKGNFPGRFSGRQFSNSRSEMNVSTLELGDSALYLCASSLRLADNEQFFGPGTRLTVL.

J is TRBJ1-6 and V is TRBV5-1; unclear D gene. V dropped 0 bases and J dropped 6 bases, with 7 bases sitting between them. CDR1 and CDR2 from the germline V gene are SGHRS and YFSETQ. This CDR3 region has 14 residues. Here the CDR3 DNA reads TGCGCCAGCAGCTTGGTCCCCTCTAATTCACCCCTCCACTTT. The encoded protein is CASSLVPSNSPLHF.

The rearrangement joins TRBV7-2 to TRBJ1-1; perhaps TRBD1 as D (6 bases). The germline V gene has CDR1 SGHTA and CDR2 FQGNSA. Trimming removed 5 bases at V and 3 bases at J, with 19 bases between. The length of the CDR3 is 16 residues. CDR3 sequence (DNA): TGTGCCAGCAGCGCCAGATTGGGGGCAGCGGACACTGAAGCTTTCTTT. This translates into CASSARLGAADTEAFF.

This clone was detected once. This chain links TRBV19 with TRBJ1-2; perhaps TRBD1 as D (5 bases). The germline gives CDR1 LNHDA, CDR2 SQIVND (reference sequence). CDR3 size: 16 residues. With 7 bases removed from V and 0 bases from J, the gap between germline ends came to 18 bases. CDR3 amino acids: CASNGGGLWTNYGYTF. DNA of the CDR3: TGTGCCAGTAATGGGGGAGGATTGTGGACTAACTATGGCTACACCTTC.

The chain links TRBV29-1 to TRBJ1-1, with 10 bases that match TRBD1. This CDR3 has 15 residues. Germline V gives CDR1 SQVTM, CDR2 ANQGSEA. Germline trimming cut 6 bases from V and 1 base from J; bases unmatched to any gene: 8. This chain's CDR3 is CSVRPGQGSNTEAFF. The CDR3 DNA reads TGCAGCGTCCGACCGGGACAGGGGTCGAACACTGAAGCTTTCTTT.

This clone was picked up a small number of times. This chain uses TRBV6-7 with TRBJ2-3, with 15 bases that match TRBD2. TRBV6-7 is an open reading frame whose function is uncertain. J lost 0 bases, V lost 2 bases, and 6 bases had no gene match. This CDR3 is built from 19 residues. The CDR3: CASSYPWTSGGASTDTQYF. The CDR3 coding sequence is TGTGCCAGCAGTTACCCCTGGACTAGCGGGGGGGCTAGCACAGATACGCAGTATTTT.

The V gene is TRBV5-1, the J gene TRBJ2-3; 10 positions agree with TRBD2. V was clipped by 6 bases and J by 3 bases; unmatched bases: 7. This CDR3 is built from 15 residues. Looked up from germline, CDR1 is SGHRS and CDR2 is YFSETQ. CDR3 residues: CASMKSGGATDTQYF. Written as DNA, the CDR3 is TGCGCCAGCATGAAGAGCGGGGGGGCGACAGATACGCAGTATTTT.

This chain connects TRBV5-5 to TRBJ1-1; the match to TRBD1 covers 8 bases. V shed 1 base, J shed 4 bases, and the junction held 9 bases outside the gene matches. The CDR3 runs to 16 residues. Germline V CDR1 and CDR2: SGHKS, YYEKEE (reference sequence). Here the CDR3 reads CASSLYPGGVGTEAFF. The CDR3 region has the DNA TGTGCCAGCAGCTTGTATCCAGGGGGCGTGGGCACTGAAGCTTTCTTT. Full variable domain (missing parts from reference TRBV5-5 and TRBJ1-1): DAGVTQSPTHLIKTRGQQVTLRCSPISGHKSVSWYQQVLGQGPQFIFQYYEKEERGRGNFPDRFSARQFPNYSSELNVNALLLGDSALYLCASSLYPGGVGTEAFFGQGTRLTVV.

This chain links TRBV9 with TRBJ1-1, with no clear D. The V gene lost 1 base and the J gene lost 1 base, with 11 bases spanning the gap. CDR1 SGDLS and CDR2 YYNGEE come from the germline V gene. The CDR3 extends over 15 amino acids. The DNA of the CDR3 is TGTGCCAGCAGCGTAAGCACAGTCCCGAACACTGAAGCTTTCTTT. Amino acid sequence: CASSVSTVPNTEAFF.

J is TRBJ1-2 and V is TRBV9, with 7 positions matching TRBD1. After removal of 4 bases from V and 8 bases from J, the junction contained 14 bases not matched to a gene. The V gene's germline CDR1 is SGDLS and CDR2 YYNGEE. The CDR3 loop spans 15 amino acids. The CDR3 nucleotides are TGTGCCAGCAGCCCGTCCCCAGGGGGTACTATCGGCTACACCTTC. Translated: CASSPSPGGTIGYTF.

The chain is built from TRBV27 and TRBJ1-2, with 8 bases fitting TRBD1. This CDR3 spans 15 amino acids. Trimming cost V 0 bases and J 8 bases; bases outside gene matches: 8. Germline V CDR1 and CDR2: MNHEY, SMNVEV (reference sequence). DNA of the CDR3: TGTGCCAGCAGTTTATCGACAGGGGCAGAGGGAGGCTACACCTTC. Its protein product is CASSLSTGAEGGYTF.

The DNA of the CDR3 is TGTGCCAGCAGCGTGACCTCAGGGGGTGTGATGAACACTGAAGCTTTCTTT. This codes for CASSVTSGGVMNTEAFF. The chain joins TRBV7-2 to TRBJ1-1; 7 bases map to TRBD1. The junction had 12 bases not matched to a gene; V was cut back by 5 bases and J by 0 bases. The V gene's germline CDR1 is SGHTA and CDR2 FQGNSA. The CDR3 is 17 amino acids.

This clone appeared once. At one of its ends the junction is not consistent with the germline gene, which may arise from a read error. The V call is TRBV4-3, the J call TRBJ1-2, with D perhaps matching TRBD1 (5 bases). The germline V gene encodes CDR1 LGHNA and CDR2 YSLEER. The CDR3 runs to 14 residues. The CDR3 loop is CASSQAGFNYGHTF. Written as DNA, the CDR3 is TGCGCCAGCAGCCAAGCAGGGTTCAACTATGGCCACACCTTC.

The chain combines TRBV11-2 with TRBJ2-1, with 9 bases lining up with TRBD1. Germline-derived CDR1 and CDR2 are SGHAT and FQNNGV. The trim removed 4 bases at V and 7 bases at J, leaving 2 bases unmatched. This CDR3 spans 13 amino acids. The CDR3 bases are TGTGCCAGCAGCTCGGACAGGGGTAATGAGCAGTTCTTC. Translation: CASSSDRGNEQFF.

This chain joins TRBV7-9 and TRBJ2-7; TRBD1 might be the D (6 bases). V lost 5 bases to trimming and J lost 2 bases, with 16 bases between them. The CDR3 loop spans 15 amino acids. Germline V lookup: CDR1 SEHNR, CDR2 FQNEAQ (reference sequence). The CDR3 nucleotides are TGTGCCAGCAGCCCCGGACAGAGGGGTGCCTACGAGCAGTACTTC. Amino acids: CASSPGQRGAYEQYF.

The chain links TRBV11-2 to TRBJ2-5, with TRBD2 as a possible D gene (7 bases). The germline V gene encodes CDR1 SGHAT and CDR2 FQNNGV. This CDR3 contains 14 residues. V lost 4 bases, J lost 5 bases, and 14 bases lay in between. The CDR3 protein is CASSSGGGSETQYF. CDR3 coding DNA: TGTGCCAGCAGCTCCGGCGGGGGCTCGGAGACCCAGTACTTC.

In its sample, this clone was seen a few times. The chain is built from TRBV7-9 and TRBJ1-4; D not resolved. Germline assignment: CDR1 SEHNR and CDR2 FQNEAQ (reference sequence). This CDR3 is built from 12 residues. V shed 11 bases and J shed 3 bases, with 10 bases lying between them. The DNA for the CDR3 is TGTGCCGGAGGGATCTCTAATGAAAAACTGTTTTTT. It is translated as CAGGISNEKLFF.

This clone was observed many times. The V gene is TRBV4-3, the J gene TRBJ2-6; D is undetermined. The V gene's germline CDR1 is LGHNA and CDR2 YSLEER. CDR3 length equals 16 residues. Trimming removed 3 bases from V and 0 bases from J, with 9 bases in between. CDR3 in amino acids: CASSHESSSGANVLTF. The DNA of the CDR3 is TGCGCCAGCAGCCACGAATCCAGCTCTGGGGCCAACGTCCTGACTTTC.

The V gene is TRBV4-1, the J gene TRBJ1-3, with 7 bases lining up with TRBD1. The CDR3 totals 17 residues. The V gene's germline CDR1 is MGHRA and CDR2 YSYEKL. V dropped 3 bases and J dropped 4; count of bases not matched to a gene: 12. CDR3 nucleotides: TGCGCCAGCAGCCACTGGACAGGATCAGCTCGAGGAAACACCATATATTTT. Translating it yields CASSHWTGSARGNTIYF.

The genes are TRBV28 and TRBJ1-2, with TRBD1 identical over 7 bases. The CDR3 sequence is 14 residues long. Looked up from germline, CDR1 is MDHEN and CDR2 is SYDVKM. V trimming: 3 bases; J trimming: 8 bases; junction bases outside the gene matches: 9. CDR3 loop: CASSLRRRTGGYTF. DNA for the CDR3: TGTGCCAGCAGTTTGAGGCGGAGGACAGGCGGCTACACCTTC.

DNA for the CDR3: TGTGCCAGCAGCTCCCAGCGGGCAGGGCTCTTGTCAGATACGCAGTATTTT. The encoded protein is CASSSQRAGLLSDTQYF. V gene TRBV7-8 combines with J gene TRBJ2-3, with a weak D call TRBD2 (6 bases). This CDR3 contains 17 residues. Deletions cut 4 bases from V and 4 bases from J, with 21 bases between. Per germline, CDR1 SGHVS and CDR2 FQNEAQ.